This T cell receptor (beta chain) comes out of a study of blood T cell repertoires in COVID-19. Across the whole study: The samples span acute and convalescent COVID-19 from the United States, Italy and Spain. PBMCs, B-cell-depleted T cells, or T cells were the source of the cDNA or gDNA that made up the material.

J lost 7 bases, V lost 6 bases, and 4 bases had no gene match. The CDR3 loop spans 14 amino acids. Germline V lookup: CDR1 MNHEY, CDR2 SVGAGI. Study processing details: Cell counts per sample came from amplifying reference gene primers. Clones were read by immunoSEQ multiplex PCR, and TCRdb kept only the in-frame ones, dropping some. V, J and clone size reflect that table, while D and trimming were determined from the DNA. The data contain more than 90,000 clones, 82% of them singletons. The sequencing input was peripheral blood. The receptor's source is a man in his sixties or seventies with acute or convalescent COVID-19. This chain uses TRBV6-5 with TRBJ2-1; 12 bases agree with TRBD1. In nucleotides, the CDR3 is TGTGCCAGCAGGCCGGGACAGGGGGCGAATGAGCAGTTCTTC. Protein sequence: CASRPGQGANEQFF.